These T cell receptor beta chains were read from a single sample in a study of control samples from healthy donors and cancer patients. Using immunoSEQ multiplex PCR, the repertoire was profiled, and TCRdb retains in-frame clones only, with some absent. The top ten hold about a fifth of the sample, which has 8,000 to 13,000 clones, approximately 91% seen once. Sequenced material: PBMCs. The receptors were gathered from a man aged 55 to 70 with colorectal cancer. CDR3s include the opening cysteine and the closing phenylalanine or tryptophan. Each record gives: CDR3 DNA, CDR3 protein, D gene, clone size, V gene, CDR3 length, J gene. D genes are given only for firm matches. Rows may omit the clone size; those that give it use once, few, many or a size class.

cdr3_nt: TGTGCCAGCAGTCCGCTTGGGGGTGATCAGCCCCAGCATTTT
cdr3_aa: CASSPLGGDQPQHF
d_call: NA
clone_size: NA
v_call: TRBV28
cdr3_length: 14
j_call: TRBJ1-5

cdr3_nt: TGCAGCGTTTACCAGGTGGATGGCTACACCTTC
cdr3_aa: CSVYQVDGYTF
d_call: NA
clone_size: NA
v_call: TRBV29-1
cdr3_length: 11
j_call: TRBJ1-2

cdr3_nt: TGCGCCAGCAGCCAAGACCTCGTGGTACTTAATGAAAAACTGTTTTTT
cdr3_aa: CASSQDLVVLNEKLFF
d_call: NA
clone_size: once
v_call: TRBV4-3
cdr3_length: 16
j_call: TRBJ1-4

cdr3_nt: TGTGCCAGCAGCTTCTGGGACACCAACACTGAAGCTTTCTTT
cdr3_aa: CASSFWDTNTEAFF
d_call: NA
clone_size: NA
v_call: TRBV5-6
cdr3_length: 14
j_call: TRBJ1-1

cdr3_nt: TGTGCCAGCAGCTTATGGACCGGGGCAGGGGGGCAGCCCCAGCATTTT
cdr3_aa: CASSLWTGAGGQPQHF
d_call: TRBD1
clone_size: NA
v_call: TRBV7-2
cdr3_length: 16
j_call: TRBJ1-5

cdr3_nt: TGTGCCAGCAGCTTAGCCCCCCGCCTCAATGAGCAGTTCTTC
cdr3_aa: CASSLAPRLNEQFF
d_call: NA
clone_size: NA
v_call: TRBV7-2
cdr3_length: 14
j_call: TRBJ2-1

cdr3_nt: TGTGCCAGCAGCCAAGCTCATAGGGACAGCCACTATGGCTACACCTTC
cdr3_aa: CASSQAHRDSHYGYTF
d_call: TRBD1
clone_size: NA
v_call: TRBV4-2
cdr3_length: 16
j_call: TRBJ1-2

cdr3_nt: TGTGCCAGCAGTGAACGCGGACAGGGTTTACAGTACTTC
cdr3_aa: CASSERGQGLQYF
d_call: TRBD1
clone_size: NA
v_call: TRBV6-1
cdr3_length: 13
j_call: TRBJ2-7

cdr3_nt: TGTGCCAGCAGTGTTTACGAGCAGTACTTC
cdr3_aa: CASSVYEQYF
d_call: NA
clone_size: NA
v_call: TRBV25-1
cdr3_length: 10
j_call: TRBJ2-7

cdr3_nt: TGTGCCAGCAGCTTAATGGGGGGGGGCCTGAATGAGCAGTTCTTC
cdr3_aa: CASSLMGGGLNEQFF
d_call: NA
clone_size: NA
v_call: TRBV7-6
cdr3_length: 15
j_call: TRBJ2-1

cdr3_nt: TGTGCCAGCAGTGAATATAGCCCAGGGGGGAGTGAACAGTACTTC
cdr3_aa: CASSEYSPGGSEQYF
d_call: NA
clone_size: NA
v_call: TRBV25-1
cdr3_length: 15
j_call: TRBJ2-7

cdr3_nt: TGCGCCAGCAGCTTCCAGGGGAGGGAAACTGAAGCTTTCTTT
cdr3_aa: CASSFQGRETEAFF
d_call: NA
clone_size: NA
v_call: TRBV5-1
cdr3_length: 14
j_call: TRBJ1-1

cdr3_nt: TGCGCCAGCAGCTTGTTTCAGGGGGCGTGGGTTGGTCCGTCCTACAATGAGCAGTTCTTC
cdr3_aa: CASSLFQGAWVGPSYNEQFF
d_call: TRBD1
clone_size: NA
v_call: TRBV5-1
cdr3_length: 20
j_call: TRBJ2-1

cdr3_nt: TGTGCCAGCAGACAACAGGGGGCCCACACCGGGGAGCTGTTTTTT
cdr3_aa: CASRQQGAHTGELFF
d_call: TRBD1
clone_size: NA
v_call: TRBV6-5
cdr3_length: 15
j_call: TRBJ2-2

cdr3_nt: TGTGCCAGTAGTATACAGGGCGGGGTTAAGGACACTGAAGCTTTCTTT
cdr3_aa: CASSIQGGVKDTEAFF
d_call: NA
clone_size: NA
v_call: TRBV19
cdr3_length: 16
j_call: TRBJ1-1

cdr3_nt: TGTGCCACCAGGGGACAGGGGGCCAGTTATGGCTACACCTTC
cdr3_aa: CATRGQGASYGYTF
d_call: TRBD1
clone_size: NA
v_call: TRBV24-1
cdr3_length: 14
j_call: TRBJ1-2

cdr3_nt: TGCGCCAGCAGCTTGGAGGGTGGGACAGGGGCCTCACCCCTCCACTTT
cdr3_aa: CASSLEGGTGASPLHF
d_call: TRBD1
clone_size: NA
v_call: TRBV5-1
cdr3_length: 16
j_call: TRBJ1-6

cdr3_nt: TGTGCCAGCAGTGGTCAAGGGGTCGGAGGTACAGATACGCAGTATTTT
cdr3_aa: CASSGQGVGGTDTQYF
d_call: NA
clone_size: NA
v_call: TRBV2
cdr3_length: 16
j_call: TRBJ2-3

cdr3_nt: TGTGCCAGCAGCCCATCAAGAAACTATGGCTACACCTTC
cdr3_aa: CASSPSRNYGYTF
d_call: NA
clone_size: NA
v_call: TRBV7-8
cdr3_length: 13
j_call: TRBJ1-2

cdr3_nt: TGTGCCAGCAGTACCTACGGACTGGCAGGTGATAGCAATCAGCCCCAGCATTTT
cdr3_aa: CASSTYGLAGDSNQPQHF
d_call: NA
clone_size: NA
v_call: TRBV4-2
cdr3_length: 18
j_call: TRBJ1-5

cdr3_nt: TGTGCCAGCAGGGAGACACGTGAAGCTTTCTTT
cdr3_aa: CASRETREAFF
d_call: NA
clone_size: NA
v_call: TRBV6-1
cdr3_length: 11
j_call: TRBJ1-1

cdr3_nt: TGTGCCAGTAGTATAGGCAAGAACACTGAAGCTTTCTTT
cdr3_aa: CASSIGKNTEAFF
d_call: NA
clone_size: NA
v_call: TRBV19
cdr3_length: 13
j_call: TRBJ1-1

cdr3_nt: TGTGCCATCAGTGGAAAAGACACTGAAGCTTTCTTT
cdr3_aa: CAISGKDTEAFF
d_call: NA
clone_size: NA
v_call: TRBV10-3
cdr3_length: 12
j_call: TRBJ1-1

cdr3_nt: TGTGCCAGCAGTGGCCCCTTTCCCAGGGTCTACTCTGGAAACACCATATATTTT
cdr3_aa: CASSGPFPRVYSGNTIYF
d_call: NA
clone_size: NA
v_call: TRBV2
cdr3_length: 18
j_call: TRBJ1-3

cdr3_nt: TGCAGTGCTAGTGACCACCTACAGGGGGCTGATCAGCCCCAGCATTTT
cdr3_aa: CSASDHLQGADQPQHF
d_call: TRBD1
clone_size: NA
v_call: TRBV20-1
cdr3_length: 16
j_call: TRBJ1-5

cdr3_nt: TGTGCCAGCAGTGAAGTCGAGGGTGAGGTGACAGATACGCAGTATTTT
cdr3_aa: CASSEVEGEVTDTQYF
d_call: NA
clone_size: NA
v_call: TRBV2
cdr3_length: 16
j_call: TRBJ2-3

cdr3_nt: TGTGCCAGCAGCTTAGGCCCAGGGGCGAGTGACGAGCAGTACTTC
cdr3_aa: CASSLGPGASDEQYF
d_call: NA
clone_size: NA
v_call: TRBV13
cdr3_length: 15
j_call: TRBJ2-7

cdr3_nt: TGTGCCAGCGCTCAGGCGGGGGGGAGGGGGCAGTATTTT
cdr3_aa: CASAQAGGRGQYF
d_call: TRBD2
clone_size: NA
v_call: TRBV4-2
cdr3_length: 13
j_call: TRBJ2-3

cdr3_nt: TGTGCCAGCAGTTTGTTTGATTTTTACGGGACTATGAACACTGAAGCTTTCTTT
cdr3_aa: CASSLFDFYGTMNTEAFF
d_call: NA
clone_size: NA
v_call: TRBV28
cdr3_length: 18
j_call: TRBJ1-1

cdr3_nt: TGCGCCAGCAGCCCTCTGTTAGCAAGATCAGCTTTCTTT
cdr3_aa: CASSPLLARSAFF
d_call: NA
clone_size: NA
v_call: TRBV4-1
cdr3_length: 13
j_call: TRBJ1-1

cdr3_nt: TGCGCCAGCAGCCTCGGAAGGGGGACCACTGAAGCTTTCTTT
cdr3_aa: CASSLGRGTTEAFF
d_call: NA
clone_size: NA
v_call: TRBV4-3
cdr3_length: 14
j_call: TRBJ1-1

cdr3_nt: TGTGCCAGCAGCTTAGGGGACACCGGAGGCTACACCTTC
cdr3_aa: CASSLGDTGGYTF
d_call: NA
clone_size: few
v_call: TRBV11-2
cdr3_length: 13
j_call: TRBJ1-2

cdr3_nt: TGTGCCAGCAGCTCGGAGTATAGCACAGATACGCAGTATTTT
cdr3_aa: CASSSEYSTDTQYF
d_call: NA
clone_size: NA
v_call: TRBV5-5
cdr3_length: 14
j_call: TRBJ2-3

cdr3_nt: TGTGCCAGCAGTCAAGAGGGTTCTGGAAACACCATATATTTT
cdr3_aa: CASSQEGSGNTIYF
d_call: NA
clone_size: NA
v_call: TRBV2
cdr3_length: 14
j_call: TRBJ1-3

cdr3_nt: TGTGCCAGCTCACCACTTCCGGCGGACACCATATATTTT
cdr3_aa: CASSPLPADTIYF
d_call: NA
clone_size: NA
v_call: TRBV18
cdr3_length: 13
j_call: TRBJ1-3

cdr3_nt: TGCGCCAGCAGCCAAGCTAAAATCGCAGATACGCAGTATTTT
cdr3_aa: CASSQAKIADTQYF
d_call: NA
clone_size: NA
v_call: TRBV4-3
cdr3_length: 14
j_call: TRBJ2-3

cdr3_nt: TGTGCCAGTCCCGGGAGTGGCCATGAGCAGTTCTTC
cdr3_aa: CASPGSGHEQFF
d_call: NA
clone_size: NA
v_call: TRBV14
cdr3_length: 12
j_call: TRBJ2-1

cdr3_nt: TGTGCCAGCAGCCAAGGACTGTCAGCCTGGGAGCAGTACTTC
cdr3_aa: CASSQGLSAWEQYF
d_call: NA
clone_size: once
v_call: TRBV3-1/TRBV3-2
cdr3_length: 14
j_call: TRBJ2-7

cdr3_nt: TGTGCCAGCAGCCAAGGGACAGACACTGAAGCTTTCTTT
cdr3_aa: CASSQGTDTEAFF
d_call: NA
clone_size: few
v_call: TRBV4-2
cdr3_length: 13
j_call: TRBJ1-1

cdr3_nt: TGTGCCAGCAGTGAAAGTTTCGACAGGCCGAACTACGAGCAGTACTTC
cdr3_aa: CASSESFDRPNYEQYF
d_call: NA
clone_size: NA
v_call: TRBV2
cdr3_length: 16
j_call: TRBJ2-7

cdr3_nt: TGCGCCAGCAGCCGGGGGGACAGGGAGGGCTACACCTTC
cdr3_aa: CASSRGDREGYTF
d_call: TRBD1
clone_size: NA
v_call: TRBV4-1
cdr3_length: 13
j_call: TRBJ1-2

cdr3_nt: TGTGCCAGCAGTTTCCAGGCGGAGTATAATGAAAAACTGTTTTTT
cdr3_aa: CASSFQAEYNEKLFF
d_call: NA
clone_size: NA
v_call: TRBV27
cdr3_length: 15
j_call: TRBJ1-4

cdr3_nt: TGTGCCAGCAGTCGCGACCTTAATGAAAAACTGTTTTTT
cdr3_aa: CASSRDLNEKLFF
d_call: NA
clone_size: NA
v_call: TRBV12-3/TRBV12-4
cdr3_length: 13
j_call: TRBJ1-4

cdr3_nt: TGTGCCTGGAGTAAGGGGAGCGCTTACGAGCAGTACTTC
cdr3_aa: CAWSKGSAYEQYF
d_call: NA
clone_size: NA
v_call: TRBV30
cdr3_length: 13
j_call: TRBJ2-7

cdr3_nt: TGTGCCAGCAGTTCCACTGCGGCGGGCGAGCAGTACTTC
cdr3_aa: CASSSTAAGEQYF
d_call: NA
clone_size: few
v_call: TRBV27
cdr3_length: 13
j_call: TRBJ2-7

cdr3_nt: TGTGCCAGCAGCTTCGCTAGCGGCACAGATACGCAGTATTTT
cdr3_aa: CASSFASGTDTQYF
d_call: NA
clone_size: NA
v_call: TRBV7-9
cdr3_length: 14
j_call: TRBJ2-3

cdr3_nt: TGTGCCAGCTCACCACCGGGACAGGAGGGTTGGGGCTACACCTTC
cdr3_aa: CASSPPGQEGWGYTF
d_call: TRBD1
clone_size: NA
v_call: TRBV18
cdr3_length: 15
j_call: TRBJ1-2

cdr3_nt: TGTGCCAGCAACGATCCCGGGACGGGCATCTACGAGCAGTACTTC
cdr3_aa: CASNDPGTGIYEQYF
d_call: NA
clone_size: once
v_call: TRBV2
cdr3_length: 15
j_call: TRBJ2-7

cdr3_nt: TGTGCCAGCAGCCGCCCTGGGGTCCAAGAGACCCAGTACTTC
cdr3_aa: CASSRPGVQETQYF
d_call: NA
clone_size: NA
v_call: TRBV4-2
cdr3_length: 14
j_call: TRBJ2-5